This T cell receptor (beta chain) was observed in a study of T cells after yellow fever vaccination. Across the whole study: Some fractions had low cell numbers, and these were prepared with SMART-Seq v4 Ultra Low Input.

5'RACE template switching generated TCR cDNA, adding a universal primer site and UMIs. TCRdb re-analysed the 5' RACE reads in MiXCR, keeping a single row per CDR3 protein. The profile shows around 610,000 distinct CDR3 sequences, roughly 13% of them singletons. The CDR3 is 15 amino acids. V lost 6 bases to trimming and J lost 7 bases, with 17 bases between them. CDR1 is SGHRS, CDR2 YFSETQ, per germline. This sequence was found in a man aged 25 to 40 who received the YFV17D yellow fever vaccine. The chain combines TRBV5-1 with TRBJ1-6, with TRBD1 as a possible D gene (5 bases). The sequenced sample was PBMCs, obtained on the day of the yellow fever booster vaccination. CDR3: CASNGDSGENSPLHF. CDR3 sequence (DNA): TGCGCCAGCAATGGGGACTCCGGGGAGAATTCACCCCTCCACTTT.